A single sample is the source of the 30 T cell receptor beta chains below, sequenced in a study of shared clonotypes between healthy human individuals. Only in-frame clones appear in the TCRdb table, and some are missing; sequencing was by immunoSEQ multiplex PCR. The profile covers about 2 million clones, with roughly 94% appearing a single time and around 0.13% taken by the ten largest. The sequencing sample was made of naive CD4+ T cells sorted from blood. Subset reported: CD45RA+ positively selected. All receptors derive from a man younger than 35 in good health.

The V and J genes are TRBV6-5 and TRBJ1-4, with a weak D call TRBD1 (5 bases). The CDR3 runs 15 residues. In germline, CDR1 is MNHEY, CDR2 SVGAGI. The V end lost 6 bases, the J end lost 3 bases, and 14 bases lay between the germline ends. The CDR3 protein is CASSLGEGPNEKLFF. DNA of the CDR3: TGTGCCAGCAGCCTGGGGGAGGGTCCTAATGAAAAACTGTTTTTT.

The V gene is TRBV4-1, the J gene TRBJ2-2; D is unresolved. Trimming took off 1 base at V and 6 bases at J, with 9 bases between the two ends. The CDR3 length is 14 residues. Germline V CDR1 and CDR2: MGHRA, YSYEKL. The CDR3 loop is CASSQVDVSGELFF. The CDR3 DNA reads as TGCGCCAGCAGCCAAGTTGATGTCTCCGGGGAGCTGTTTTTT.

In regard to this clone: Other DNA sequences from this sample encode an identical CDR3 as well. This sequence joins TRBV5-1 and TRBJ2-1; TRBD1 might be the D (5 bases). The CDR3 has 11 residues. Germline CDR1 SGHRS, CDR2 YFSETQ. Trimming took 2 bases from V and 8 from J, leaving 5 bases between them. CDR3 sequence (DNA): TGCGCCAGCAGCTTACAGGATGAGCAGTTCTTC. Amino acid sequence: CASSLQDEQFF.

The V gene is TRBV7-9, the J gene TRBJ1-1; D call uncertain. The CDR3 runs to 10 residues. Between the trimmed V and J ends, which lost 2 bases and 8 bases, there was a span of 3 bases. In germline, CDR1 is SEHNR, CDR2 FQNEAQ (reference sequence). The DNA of the CDR3 is TGTGCCAGCAGCTTAAAGGAAGCTTTCTTT. Translating it yields CASSLKEAFF.

The chain combines TRBV19 with TRBJ1-6, with D unresolved. Trimming took off 8 bases at V and 4 bases at J, with 6 bases between the two ends. Germline lookup yields CDR1 LNHDA and CDR2 SQIVND (reference sequence). There are 12 residues in the CDR3. CDR3 in amino acids: CASAGYNSPLHF. CDR3 in DNA: TGTGCCAGTGCGGGGTATAATTCACCCCTCCACTTT.

V and J are TRBV18 and TRBJ2-1, with TRBD2 matching over 9 bases. The CDR3 runs 14 residues. V lost 6 bases and J lost 7; bases outside the gene matches: 7. Germline CDR1 KGHSH, CDR2 LQKENI. DNA of the CDR3: TGTGCCAGCTCCCTTAGCGGGAGTGTGAATGAGCAGTTCTTC. Translating gives CASSLSGSVNEQFF.

The V gene is TRBV2, the J gene TRBJ2-3; D is unclear. The germline gives CDR1 SNHLY, CDR2 FYNNEI. Trimming shortened V by 6 bases and J by 4 bases, and 14 bases separated the two germline ends. The CDR3 totals 14 residues. This CDR3 reads CASRVGFLADTQYF. DNA of the CDR3: TGTGCCAGCAGGGTCGGGTTCTTGGCAGATACGCAGTATTTT. The full variable domain, rest sourced from reference TRBV2 and TRBJ2-3, is EPEVTQTPSHQVTQMGQEVILRCVPISNHLYFYWYRQILGQKVEFLVSFYNNEISEKSEIFDDQFSVERPDGSNFTLKIRSTKLEDSAMYFCASRVGFLADTQYFGPGTRLTVL.

The J gene is TRBJ2-5, the V gene TRBV5-1; D is unresolved. Trimming shortened V by 4 bases and J by 5 bases, and 12 bases separated the two germline ends. Looked up from germline, CDR1 is SGHRS and CDR2 is YFSETQ. The CDR3 is 13 residues long. The CDR3 region is CASSLDLPETQYF. In DNA, the CDR3 is TGCGCCAGCAGCCTGGATCTTCCCGAGACCCAGTACTTC.

The chain recombines TRBV30 with TRBJ2-7, with D possibly TRBD1 on 6 matching bases. The germline V gene encodes CDR1 GTSNPN and CDR2 SVGIG (reference sequence). This CDR3 is built from 14 residues. The germline V and J ends were trimmed by 2 bases and 0 bases, with 11 bases remaining between them. CDR3: CAWSPGHTSYEQYF. In DNA, the CDR3 is TGTGCCTGGAGTCCGGGACACACCTCCTACGAGCAGTACTTC.

The chain combines TRBV12-5 with TRBJ2-3; no definite D call. CDR1 is LGHNT, CDR2 FRNRAP, per germline. V was clipped by 1 base and J by 0 bases, with 14 bases between them. The CDR3 has 17 residues. CDR3 residues: CASGLGNSKSSTDTQYF. The CDR3 coding sequence is TGTGCTAGTGGTTTGGGGAACTCTAAGTCTAGCACAGATACGCAGTATTTT. The full variable domain, rest sourced from reference TRBV12-5 and TRBJ2-3, is DARVTQTPRHKVTEMGQEVTMRCQPILGHNTVFWYRQTMMQGLELLAYFRNRAPLDDSGMPKDRFSAEMPDATLATLKIQPSEPRDSAVYFCASGLGNSKSSTDTQYFGPGTRLTVL.

The chain employs TRBV7-9 and TRBJ2-5; D is ambiguous. The V end lost 1 base, the J end lost 5 bases, and 11 bases lay between the germline ends. The CDR3 length is 14 residues. Germline V gene data show CDR1 as SEHNR and CDR2 as FQNEAQ (reference sequence). This chain's CDR3 is CASSLVLLAETQYF. In nucleotides, the CDR3 is TGTGCCAGCAGCTTAGTCCTTTTGGCGGAGACCCAGTACTTC.

This clone was observed a single time. The gene calls are TRBV20-1 and TRBJ1-1; D call uncertain. V lost 3 bases and J lost 3, with 2 bases in between. This CDR3 region has 10 residues. Germline CDR1 reads DFQATT; CDR2 reads SNEGSKA (reference sequence). CDR3 sequence (DNA): TGCAGTGCTAGTCACACTGAAGCTTTCTTT. Its translation is CSASHTEAFF.

The gene calls are TRBV2 and TRBJ2-7; 11 bases match TRBD2. J lost 5 bases, V lost 6 bases, and 9 bases had no gene match. The germline CDR1 and CDR2 sequences are SNHLY and FYNNEI. The CDR3 sequence is 15 residues long. This CDR3 is CASSRKLAGDNEQYF. The CDR3 DNA follows: TGTGCCAGCAGCCGGAAACTAGCGGGAGACAACGAGCAGTACTTC.

In the case of this clone: The junction differs from germline at one of its ends, possibly a read error. The CDR3 DNA follows: TGTGCTAGCAGCTTTTACAGGGACTATGGCTACACCTTC. Translating it yields CASSFYRDYGYTF. V and J are TRBV7-7 and TRBJ1-2, with D possibly TRBD1 on 6 matching bases. The length of the CDR3 is 13 residues. Per the germline V gene, CDR1 is SSHAT and CDR2 is FNYEAQ (reference sequence).

This clone was found once. The gene calls are TRBV5-8 and TRBJ1-5; TRBD1 might be the D (5 bases). The CDR3 runs to 16 residues. Trimming cost V 4 bases and J 0 bases, with 14 bases left between them. Germline assignment: CDR1 SGHTS and CDR2 YDEGEE. The DNA of the CDR3 is TGTGCCAGCAGCCCTGGGGGGGATTATAGCAATCAGCCCCAGCATTTT. Translated: CASSPGGDYSNQPQHF.

The gene calls are TRBV5-1 and TRBJ1-2; TRBD1 agrees at 9 bases. Looked up from germline, CDR1 is SGHRS and CDR2 is YFSETQ. CDR3 size: 15 residues. Losses at the gene ends were 0 bases for V and 7 bases for J; bases not matched to a gene: 7. Here the CDR3 DNA reads TGCGCCAGCAGCTTGGGACGGACAGGGGAAGGTGGCTACACCTTC. Its protein is CASSLGRTGEGGYTF. Combining the CDR3 with reference TRBV5-1 and TRBJ1-2 gives the whole variable domain KAGVTQTPRYLIKTRGQQVTLSCSPISGHRSVSWYQQTPGQGLQFLFEYFSETQRNKGNFPGRFSGRQFSNSRSEMNVSTLELGDSALYLCASSLGRTGEGGYTFGSGTRLTVV.

The J gene is TRBJ1-1, the V gene TRBV18, with D tentatively TRBD1 (5 bases). Trimming took off 1 base at V and 7 bases at J, with 13 bases between the two ends. The germline gives CDR1 KGHSH, CDR2 LQKENI. The length of the CDR3 is 14 residues. The CDR3 nucleotides are TGTGCCAGCTCACCACAGGGGCCCCCGGGTGAAGCTTTCTTT. Its translation is CASSPQGPPGEAFF.

The V and J genes are TRBV6-1 and TRBJ2-6; 8 bases fit TRBD1. V lost 1 base and J lost 2; bases outside the gene matches: 7. Germline CDR1 and CDR2: MNHNS and SASEGT. The CDR3 sequence is 18 residues long. The CDR3 here is CASSEGRQGLTGANVLTF. In DNA form, the CDR3 reads TGTGCCAGCAGTGAAGGCCGACAGGGGCTTACTGGGGCCAACGTCCTGACTTTC.

This chain uses TRBV18 with TRBJ1-4; 8 bases map to TRBD1. This CDR3 region has 15 residues. Germline V lookup: CDR1 KGHSH, CDR2 LQKENI. Trimming removed 1 base from V and 8 bases from J; junction bases left unmatched: 6. CDR3 sequence: CASSPLGQGQEKLFF. The CDR3 DNA sequence: TGTGCCAGCTCACCACTAGGACAGGGCCAGGAAAAACTGTTTTTT.

The chain combines TRBV7-2 with TRBJ2-7; D is unresolved. V dropped 0 bases and J dropped 0 bases, with 9 bases sitting between them. Germline V gene sequence: CDR1 SGHTA, CDR2 FQGNSA. The CDR3 consists of 15 residues. The CDR3 region is CASSLAATSSYEQYF. In DNA, the CDR3 is TGTGCCAGCAGCTTAGCCGCTACCAGCTCCTACGAGCAGTACTTC.

Here the CDR3 DNA reads TGTGCCTGGGGTATCACCCAGGCCGGGGGGCAAATCTACGAGCAGTACTTC. Protein: CAWGITQAGGQIYEQYF. This chain uses TRBV30 with TRBJ2-7, with D possibly TRBD2 on 7 matching bases. Germline V lookup: CDR1 GTSNPN, CDR2 SVGIG (reference sequence). V lost 5 bases to trimming and J lost 3 bases, with 26 bases between them. The CDR3 is 17 amino acids.

This chain connects TRBV5-8 to TRBJ1-3; the D is unclear. This CDR3 has 14 residues. Trimming cost V 3 bases and J 0 bases, with 7 bases left between them. Germline values: CDR1 SGHTS, CDR2 YDEGEE. The CDR3 protein is CASSYFFSGNTIYF. The CDR3 DNA reads as TGTGCCAGCAGCTATTTTTTCTCTGGAAACACCATATATTTT.

The chain carries TRBV2 and TRBJ2-3; 7 bases are a match to TRBD2. The CDR3 has 15 amino acids. Trimming took 9 bases from V and 0 from J; bases not matched to a gene: 9. The V gene's germline CDR1 is SNHLY and CDR2 FYNNEI. For the CDR3, the DNA is TGTGCCAGTGTTACGGGGGGAGGAAGCACAGATACGCAGTATTTT. Translating gives CASVTGGGSTDTQYF.

The gene calls are TRBV28 and TRBJ1-6; 10 nucleotides line up with TRBD1. CDR1 is MDHEN and CDR2 is SYDVKM in the germline V gene. The CDR3 length is 16 residues. The J segment lost 9 bases and the V segment lost 7 bases, leaving 12 bases of the junction unmatched. The CDR3 DNA sequence: TGTGCCAGCACCACACCGTACGGGACAGGGGTTTCACCCCTCCACTTT. It specifies CASTTPYGTGVSPLHF.

The J gene is TRBJ2-1, the V gene TRBV23-1, with D perhaps assigned TRBD1 or TRBD2 (5 bases each). TRBV23-1 falls under the ORF class, with uncertain function. V lost 2 bases and J lost 4, with 18 bases in between. The CDR3 sequence is 17 residues long. CDR3 sequence: CASSQTPPGTQYNEQFF. In nucleotides, the CDR3 is TGCGCCAGCAGTCAAACGCCCCCCGGGACGCAGTACAATGAGCAGTTCTTC.

The CDR3: CASSSRLGVETQYF. CDR3 sequence (DNA): TGTGCCAGCAGTTCTAGACTGGGAGTGGAGACCCAGTACTTC. V and J are TRBV11-2 and TRBJ2-5, with D perhaps matching TRBD2 (5 bases). The CDR3 is 14 residues long. From germline, CDR1 is SGHAT and CDR2 FQNNGV. V lost 6 bases and J 5 bases, leaving 16 bases between the germline ends.

This sequence joins TRBV7-9 and TRBJ1-2; weak D call: TRBD1 (5 bases). V lost 0 bases and J lost 6, with 11 bases in between. CDR1 is SEHNR, CDR2 FQNEAQ, per germline (reference sequence). This CDR3 is 14 amino acids long. The CDR3 DNA reads TGTGCCAGCAGCTTAGCGGCAGGGATAAATGGCTACACCTTC. Its protein product is CASSLAAGINGYTF. The entire variable domain, with the rest obtained from reference TRBV7-9 and TRBJ1-2, is as follows: DTGVSQNPRHKITKRGQNVTFRCDPISEHNRLYWYRQTLGQGPEFLTYFQNEAQLEKSRLLSDRFSAERPKGSFSTLEIQRTEQGDSAMYLCASSLAAGINGYTFGSGTRLTVV.

This chain links TRBV19 with TRBJ2-7, with D perhaps matching TRBD1 (6 bases). The CDR3 runs to 14 residues. Germline-derived CDR1 and CDR2 are LNHDA and SQIVND (reference sequence). V was pared by 4 bases and J by 0 bases, with 10 bases between. DNA for the CDR3: TGTGCCAGTAGTAAACAGGGTGGCTCCTACGAGCAGTACTTC. Amino acid sequence: CASSKQGGSYEQYF.

The chain has TRBV6-1 and TRBJ2-3; weak D call: TRBD2 (6 bases). Trimming cost V 4 bases and J 5 bases, with 13 bases left between them. This CDR3 spans 14 amino acids. CDR1 is MNHNS and CDR2 is SASEGT in the germline V gene. The CDR3 DNA reads as TGTGCCAGCAGTGCGGGGAGGTCGGGAGATACGCAGTATTTT. Translated, it gives CASSAGRSGDTQYF.

Of note for this clone: The sample contains more than one DNA sequence encoding this CDR3. V and J are TRBV5-1 and TRBJ2-2, with 7 nucleotides matching TRBD1. Losses at the gene ends were 4 bases for V and 7 bases for J; bases not matched to a gene: 4. This CDR3 is 13 amino acids long. The V gene's germline CDR1 is SGHRS and CDR2 YFSETQ. The CDR3 reads CASSRGPGGELFF. CDR3 DNA: TGCGCCAGCAGCAGGGGGCCGGGCGGGGAGCTGTTTTTT.